The next 4 T cell receptor beta chains were all read from a single sample in a study of early T cells in non-severe SARS-CoV-2 infection. TCRdb re-analysed the 5' RACE reads in MiXCR, keeping a single row per CDR3 protein. Here the sample spans roughly 100,000 distinct CDR3 sequences, roughly 13% being singletons. The specimen sequenced was whole blood. Receptor source: an adult who was a healthcare worker with PCR-confirmed SARS-CoV-2 infection or an uninfected control (not recorded which).

This clonotype was counted between two and nine times. The V call is TRBV18, the J call TRBJ2-3; possibly TRBD2 for D (6 bases). The CDR3 runs 16 residues. CDR1 and CDR2 from the germline V gene are KGHSH and LQKENI. V lost 4 bases to trimming and J lost 3 bases, with 17 bases between them. The CDR3 DNA is TGTGCCAGCTCACTTCGGGAGCTGGGCTTGACAGATACGCAGTATTTT. Its translation is CASSLRELGLTDTQYF.

This chain connects TRBV7-9 to TRBJ2-7; the D gene is possibly TRBD2 (5 bases). The CDR3 has 16 amino acids. Germline V gene data show CDR1 as SEHNR and CDR2 as FQNEAQ (reference sequence). V lost 5 bases, J lost 3 bases, and 20 bases lay in between. The CDR3: CASSPRHGLFVYEQYF. DNA of the CDR3: TGTGCCAGCAGCCCTCGCCACGGACTTTTTGTCTACGAGCAGTACTTC.

The CDR3 region is CASSPPRGQETQYF. The DNA of the CDR3 is TGTGCCAGCTCACCCCCGAGAGGGCAAGAGACCCAGTACTTC. This sequence joins TRBV18 and TRBJ2-5, with D perhaps TRBD2 (5 bases). Per the germline V gene, CDR1 is KGHSH and CDR2 is LQKENI. This CDR3 comprises 14 residues. V was trimmed by 3 bases and J by 2 bases, leaving 10 bases between them. Together with reference TRBV18 and TRBJ2-5, the CDR3 gives the full variable domain: NAGVMQNPRHLVRRRGQEARLRCSPMKGHSHVYWYRQLPEEGLKFMVYLQKENIIDESGMPKERFSAEFPKEGPSILRIQQVVRGDSAAYFCASSPPRGQETQYFGPGTRLLVL.

This clonotype was counted between two and nine times. This rearrangement joins TRBV28 to TRBJ2-7; TRBD1 matches at 7 bases. Germline V gene sequence: CDR1 MDHEN, CDR2 SYDVKM. CDR3 length: 14 residues. Trimming removed 3 bases from V and 6 bases from J; junction bases left unmatched: 8. The CDR3 protein is CASSFLDRDGEQYF. In DNA, the CDR3 is TGTGCCAGCAGTTTCCTCGACAGGGACGGCGAGCAGTACTTC.